This TCR beta chain emerged from a study of T cell repertoires in cytomegalovirus infection. Across the whole study: Public TCR beta signatures were indicative of both CMV infection and a matching HLA type.

One entry per CDR3 protein results from TCRdb running MiXCR on the reads. This sample carries about 490,000 distinct CDR3 sequences, more than 15% of them seen once, and the ten largest clones take 20% to 30%. V was cut by 1 base and J by 0 bases, with 8 bases left in between. CDR3 length equals 15 residues. CDR1 and CDR2 from the germline V gene are MNHNS and SASEGT. This receptor was identified in a human donor in good health (CMV status not recorded). Some clones in this sample may be carry-over from other donors' samples. The sequenced sample consisted of CD8+ T cells from PBMCs. The rearrangement links TRBV6-1 to TRBJ2-3; D is undetermined. The CDR3 DNA is TGTGCCAGCAGTGAAGGGGTGGGGAGCACAGATACGCAGTATTTT. Amino acid sequence: CASSEGVGSTDTQYF.